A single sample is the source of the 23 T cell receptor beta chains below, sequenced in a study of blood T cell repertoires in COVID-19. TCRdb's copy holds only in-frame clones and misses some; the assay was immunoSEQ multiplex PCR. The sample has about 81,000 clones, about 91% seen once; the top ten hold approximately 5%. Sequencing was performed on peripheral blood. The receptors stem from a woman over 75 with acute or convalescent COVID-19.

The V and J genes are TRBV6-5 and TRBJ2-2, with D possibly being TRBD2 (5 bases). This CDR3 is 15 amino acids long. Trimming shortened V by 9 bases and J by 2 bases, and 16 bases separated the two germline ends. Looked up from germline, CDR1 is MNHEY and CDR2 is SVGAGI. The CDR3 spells CASKDSPTNTGELFF. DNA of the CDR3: TGTGCCAGTAAGGACTCACCGACAAACACCGGGGAGCTGTTTTTT.

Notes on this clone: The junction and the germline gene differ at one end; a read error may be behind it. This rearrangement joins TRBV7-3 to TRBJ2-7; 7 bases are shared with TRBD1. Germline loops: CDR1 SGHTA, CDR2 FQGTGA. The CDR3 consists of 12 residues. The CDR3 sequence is CASSLPRTGSFF. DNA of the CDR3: TGTGCCAGCAGCTTACCGCGGACAGGCTCCTTCTTC. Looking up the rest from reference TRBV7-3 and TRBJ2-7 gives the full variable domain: GAGVSQTPSNKVTEKGKYVELRCDPISGHTALYWYRQSLGQGPEFLIYFQGTGAADDSGLPNDRFFAVRPEGSVSTLKIQRTERGDSAVYLCASSLPRTGSFFGPGTRLTVT.

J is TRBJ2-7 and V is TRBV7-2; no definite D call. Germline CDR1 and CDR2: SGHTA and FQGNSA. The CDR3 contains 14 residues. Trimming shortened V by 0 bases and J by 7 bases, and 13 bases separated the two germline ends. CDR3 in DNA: TGTGCCAGCAGCTTAGCGGCGCGACTCCTAGAGCAGTACTTC. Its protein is CASSLAARLLEQYF.

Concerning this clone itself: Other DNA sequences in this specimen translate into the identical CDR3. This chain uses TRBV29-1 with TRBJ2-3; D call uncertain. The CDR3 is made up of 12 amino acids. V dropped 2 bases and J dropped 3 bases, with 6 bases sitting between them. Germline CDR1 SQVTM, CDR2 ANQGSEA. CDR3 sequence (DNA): TGCAGCGTTGAACCCGGGACAGATACGCAGTATTTT. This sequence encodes CSVEPGTDTQYF.

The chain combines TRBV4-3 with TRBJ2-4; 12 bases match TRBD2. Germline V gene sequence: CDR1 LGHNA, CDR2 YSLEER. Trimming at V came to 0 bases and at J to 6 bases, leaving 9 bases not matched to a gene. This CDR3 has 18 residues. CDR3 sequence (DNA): TGCGCCAGCAGCCAAGAAAAGGGAGGACTAGCGGGGAGAAACATTCAGTACTTC. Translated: CASSQEKGGLAGRNIQYF.

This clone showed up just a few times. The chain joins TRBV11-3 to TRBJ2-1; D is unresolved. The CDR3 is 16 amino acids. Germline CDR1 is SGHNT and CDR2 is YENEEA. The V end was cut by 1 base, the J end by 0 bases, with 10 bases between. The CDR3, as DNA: TGTGCCAGCAGCTTAGGAGCGCTGAGCTCCTACAATGAGCAGTTCTTC. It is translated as CASSLGALSSYNEQFF.

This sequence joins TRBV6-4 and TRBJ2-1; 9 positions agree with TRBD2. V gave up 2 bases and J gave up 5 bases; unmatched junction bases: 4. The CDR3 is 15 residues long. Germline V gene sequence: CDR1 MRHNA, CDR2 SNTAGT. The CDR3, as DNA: TGTGCCAGCAGTGACGAGACTAGCGGCAACAATGAGCAGTTCTTC. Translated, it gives CASSDETSGNNEQFF.

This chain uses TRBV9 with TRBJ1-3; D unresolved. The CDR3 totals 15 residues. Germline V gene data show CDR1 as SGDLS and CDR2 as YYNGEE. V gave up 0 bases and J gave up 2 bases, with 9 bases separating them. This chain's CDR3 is CASSVGAPAGNTIYF. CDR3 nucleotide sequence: TGTGCCAGCAGCGTAGGGGCCCCGGCTGGAAACACCATATATTTT.

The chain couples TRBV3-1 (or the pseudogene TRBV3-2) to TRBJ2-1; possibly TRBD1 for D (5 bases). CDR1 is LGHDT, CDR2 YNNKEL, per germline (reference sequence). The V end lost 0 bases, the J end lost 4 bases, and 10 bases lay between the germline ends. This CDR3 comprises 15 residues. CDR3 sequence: CASSQDSDRYNEQFF. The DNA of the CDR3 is TGTGCCAGCAGCCAAGATTCTGACAGATACAATGAGCAGTTCTTC.

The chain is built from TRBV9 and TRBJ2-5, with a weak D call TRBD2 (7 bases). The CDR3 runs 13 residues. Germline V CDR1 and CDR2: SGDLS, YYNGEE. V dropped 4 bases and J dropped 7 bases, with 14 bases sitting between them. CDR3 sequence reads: CASSPRGAGTQYF. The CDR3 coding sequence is TGTGCCAGCAGCCCCCGGGGGGCGGGGACCCAGTACTTC.

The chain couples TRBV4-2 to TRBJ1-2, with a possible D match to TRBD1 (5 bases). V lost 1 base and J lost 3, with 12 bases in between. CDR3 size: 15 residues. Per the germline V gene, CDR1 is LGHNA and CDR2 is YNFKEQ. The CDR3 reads CASSQGRVRDYGYTF. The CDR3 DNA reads TGTGCCAGCAGCCAAGGTCGAGTCAGGGACTATGGCTACACCTTC.

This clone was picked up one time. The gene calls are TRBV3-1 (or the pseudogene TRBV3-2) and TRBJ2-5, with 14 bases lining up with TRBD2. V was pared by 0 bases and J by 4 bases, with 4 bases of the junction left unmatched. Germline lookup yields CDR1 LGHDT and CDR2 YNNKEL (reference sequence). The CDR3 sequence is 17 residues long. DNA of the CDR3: TGTGCCAGCAGCCAAGAACGCGGACTAGCGGGAGGAGAGACCCAGTACTTC. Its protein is CASSQERGLAGGETQYF.

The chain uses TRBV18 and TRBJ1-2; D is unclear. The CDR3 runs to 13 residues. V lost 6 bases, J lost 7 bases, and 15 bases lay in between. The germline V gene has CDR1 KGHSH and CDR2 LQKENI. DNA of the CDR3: TGTGCCAGCTCCCCGGCCCGGGGATCTGGCTACACCTTC. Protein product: CASSPARGSGYTF.

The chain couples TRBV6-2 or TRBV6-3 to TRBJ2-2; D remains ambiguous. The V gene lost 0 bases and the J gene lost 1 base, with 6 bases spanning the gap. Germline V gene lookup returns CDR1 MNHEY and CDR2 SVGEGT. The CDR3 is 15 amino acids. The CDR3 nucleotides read TGTGCCAGCAGTTACTCTCCAGTGAACACCGGGGAGCTGTTTTTT. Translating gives CASSYSPVNTGELFF.

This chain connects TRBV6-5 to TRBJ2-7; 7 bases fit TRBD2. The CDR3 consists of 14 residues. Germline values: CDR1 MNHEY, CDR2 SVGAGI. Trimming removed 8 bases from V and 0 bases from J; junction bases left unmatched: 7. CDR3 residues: CASRREKSSYEQYF. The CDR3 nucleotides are TGTGCCAGCCGGCGGGAGAAGTCCTCCTACGAGCAGTACTTC.

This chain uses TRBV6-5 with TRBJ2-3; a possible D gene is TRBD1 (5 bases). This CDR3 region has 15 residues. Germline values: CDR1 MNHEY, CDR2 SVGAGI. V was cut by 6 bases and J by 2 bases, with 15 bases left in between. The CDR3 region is CASSSRQPDTDTQYF. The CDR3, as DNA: TGTGCCAGCAGCTCGCGACAGCCCGACACAGATACGCAGTATTTT.

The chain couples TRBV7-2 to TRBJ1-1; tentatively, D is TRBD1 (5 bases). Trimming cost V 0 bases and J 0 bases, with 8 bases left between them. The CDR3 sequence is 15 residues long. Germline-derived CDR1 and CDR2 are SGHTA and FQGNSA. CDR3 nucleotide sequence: TGTGCCAGCAGCTTAGCAGGGGTCCTGAACACTGAAGCTTTCTTT. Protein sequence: CASSLAGVLNTEAFF. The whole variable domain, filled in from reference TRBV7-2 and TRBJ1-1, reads GAGVSQSPSNKVTEKGKDVELRCDPISGHTALYWYRQSLGQGLEFLIYFQGNSAPDKSGLPSDRFSAERTGGSVSTLTIQRTQQEDSAVYLCASSLAGVLNTEAFFGQGTRLTVV.

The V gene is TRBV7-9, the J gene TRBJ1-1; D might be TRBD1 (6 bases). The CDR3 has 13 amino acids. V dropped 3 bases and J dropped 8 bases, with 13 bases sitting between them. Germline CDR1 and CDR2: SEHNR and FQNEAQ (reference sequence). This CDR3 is CASSFFPGVEAFF. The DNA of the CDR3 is TGTGCCAGCAGCTTCTTCCCAGGGGTAGAAGCTTTCTTT.

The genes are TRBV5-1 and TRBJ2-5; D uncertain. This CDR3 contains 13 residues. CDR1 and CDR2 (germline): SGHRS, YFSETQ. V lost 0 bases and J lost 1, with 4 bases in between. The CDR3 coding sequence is TGCGCCAGCAGCTTGGGACTCCAAGAGACCCAGTACTTC. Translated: CASSLGLQETQYF.

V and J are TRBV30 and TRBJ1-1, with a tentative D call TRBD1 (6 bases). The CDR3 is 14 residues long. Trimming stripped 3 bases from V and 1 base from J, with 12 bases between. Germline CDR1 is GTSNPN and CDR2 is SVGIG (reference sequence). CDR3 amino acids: CAWSSGTRNTEAFF. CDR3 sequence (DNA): TGTGCCTGGAGCTCCGGGACAAGGAACACTGAAGCTTTCTTT.

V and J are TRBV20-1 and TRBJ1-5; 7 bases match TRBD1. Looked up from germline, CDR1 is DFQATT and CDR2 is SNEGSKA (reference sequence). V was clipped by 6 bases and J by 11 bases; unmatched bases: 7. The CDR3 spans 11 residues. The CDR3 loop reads CSAWDSLAQHF. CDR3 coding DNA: TGCAGTGCCTGGGACAGCCTTGCCCAGCATTTT.

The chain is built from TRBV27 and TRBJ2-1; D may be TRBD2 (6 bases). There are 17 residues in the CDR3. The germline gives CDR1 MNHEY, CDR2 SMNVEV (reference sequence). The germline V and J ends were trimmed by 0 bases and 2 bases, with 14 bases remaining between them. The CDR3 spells CASSLSRRGRTYNEQFF. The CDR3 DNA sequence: TGTGCCAGCAGTTTATCGAGGAGGGGACGGACCTACAATGAGCAGTTCTTC.

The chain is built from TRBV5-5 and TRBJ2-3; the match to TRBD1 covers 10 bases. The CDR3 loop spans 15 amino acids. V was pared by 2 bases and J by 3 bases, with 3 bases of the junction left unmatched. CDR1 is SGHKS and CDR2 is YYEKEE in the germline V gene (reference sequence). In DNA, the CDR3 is TGTGCCAGCAGCTTCCGGGACAGGGGTACAGATACGCAGTATTTT. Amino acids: CASSFRDRGTDTQYF.